The 5 T cell receptor beta chains in this list originate from one sample, sequenced in a study of CD8 T cells in Susac syndrome. Random hexamers were used to reverse transcribe roughly 0.45 to 1 ug of RNA. TCRdb analysed the immunoSEQ multiplex PCR reads with MiXCR anew, one entry per CDR3 protein. Of about 180,000 distinct CDR3 sequences detected, roughly 95% appear once; the ten largest clones hold around 0.15%. The specimen was CD8+ T cells from PBMCs. All receptors derive from a human donor with multiple sclerosis.

The chain joins TRBV6-5 to TRBJ1-1; D not resolved. V was trimmed by 2 bases and J by 8 bases, leaving 9 bases between them. The CDR3 runs to 12 residues. CDR1 is MNHEY, CDR2 SVGAGI, per germline. The CDR3 DNA follows: TGTGCCAGCAGTTACCGGCCGGGAGAAGCTTTCTTT. Translating it yields CASSYRPGEAFF.

The rearrangement links TRBV10-2 to TRBJ2-7; unclear D gene. Trimming removed 2 bases at V and 2 bases at J, with 7 bases between. The CDR3 has 13 residues. Germline-derived CDR1 and CDR2 are WSHSY and SAAADI. CDR3: CASSEGSTYEQYF. The CDR3 DNA is TGCGCCAGCAGTGAGGGCAGCACCTACGAGCAGTACTTC.

CDR3 DNA sequence: TGTGCCAGCAGCGAACCAGCCCAGGGTACCTACGAGCAGTACTTC. Translated: CASSEPAQGTYEQYF. V gene TRBV7-9 combines with J gene TRBJ2-7; D possibly corresponds to TRBD1 (5 bases). Germline V gives CDR1 SEHNR, CDR2 FQNEAQ (reference sequence). The germline V and J ends were trimmed by 5 bases and 2 bases, with 16 bases remaining between them. The CDR3 has 15 amino acids. The full variable domain, completed using reference TRBV7-9 and TRBJ2-7, is DTGVSQNPRHKITKRGQNVTFRCDPISEHNRLYWYRQTLGQGPEFLTYFQNEAQLEKSRLLSDRFSAERPKGSFSTLEIQRTEQGDSAMYLCASSEPAQGTYEQYFGPGTRLTVT.

The rearrangement joins TRBV20-1 to TRBJ2-7, with TRBD2 identical over 8 bases. The CDR3 has 14 residues. Germline V gene sequence: CDR1 DFQATT, CDR2 SNEGSKA (reference sequence). After removal of 0 bases from V and 4 bases from J, the junction contained 5 bases not matched to a gene. The CDR3: CSARDLTSEYEQYF. The DNA of the CDR3 is TGCAGTGCTAGAGACCTGACTAGCGAGTACGAGCAGTACTTC.

The chain has TRBV7-9 and TRBJ1-1; D call uncertain. The CDR3 sequence is 13 residues long. V was clipped by 5 bases and J by 4 bases, with 11 bases between them. Germline values: CDR1 SEHNR, CDR2 FQNEAQ (reference sequence). The CDR3 reads CASSPNLLTEAFF. For the CDR3, the DNA is TGTGCCAGCAGCCCTAACCTGCTCACTGAAGCTTTCTTT.